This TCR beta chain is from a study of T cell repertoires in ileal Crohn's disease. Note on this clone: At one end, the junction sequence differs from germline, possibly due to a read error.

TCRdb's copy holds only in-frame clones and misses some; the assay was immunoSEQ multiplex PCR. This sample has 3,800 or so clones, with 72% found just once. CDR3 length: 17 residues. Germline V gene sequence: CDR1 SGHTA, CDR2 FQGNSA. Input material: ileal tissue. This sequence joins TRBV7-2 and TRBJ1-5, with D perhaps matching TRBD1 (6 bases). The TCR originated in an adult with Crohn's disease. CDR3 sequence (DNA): TGTGCCAGCGGCTTAGGCCCCCCGGGGCAGGGGAATCAGCCCCAGCATTTT. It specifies CASGLGPPGQGNQPQHF.